This passage covers 6 T cell receptor beta chains from one sample sequenced in a study of blood T cells in healthy people across ages. A second PCR of roughly 7 to 11 cycles used a sample-barcoded 5' primer and a J-beta primer mix. TCRdb passed the 5' RACE reads through MiXCR, listing each CDR3 protein once. The sample gives over 1,500,000 distinct CDR3 sequences, about two fifths of which show up once; 23% is in the top ten. Sequencing input: blood. All receptors derive from a human donor in good health.

The V and J genes are TRBV15 and TRBJ2-3, with D perhaps being TRBD1 or TRBD2 (7 bases each). Looked up from germline, CDR1 is LNHNV and CDR2 is YYDKDF (reference sequence). V was shortened by 5 bases and J by 3 bases, with 15 bases between the two germline ends. The CDR3 spans 15 residues. The DNA of the CDR3 is TGTGCCACCAGCGGGGGGGGACAGTCGACAGATACGCAGTATTTT. Translating gives CATSGGGQSTDTQYF.

This chain uses TRBV11-2 with TRBJ1-2; D is uncertain. The CDR3 totals 13 residues. Looked up from germline, CDR1 is SGHAT and CDR2 is FQNNGV. V was clipped by 5 bases and J by 8 bases, with 15 bases between them. The CDR3: CASSPIASGGYTF. For the CDR3, the DNA is TGTGCCAGCAGCCCCATCGCGTCGGGGGGCTACACCTTC.

Only one count was recorded for this clonotype. One end of the junction is discordant with germline, which a read error may explain. The rearrangement joins TRBV7-2 to TRBJ1-5; a weak D match, TRBD1 (6 bases). This CDR3 has 16 amino acids. From germline, CDR1 is SGHTA and CDR2 FQGNSA. Here the CDR3 reads CAGSLALAGVDQPQHF. Written as DNA, the CDR3 is TGTGCCGGCAGCTTAGCTCTGGCAGGGGTCGATCAGCCCCAGCATTTT.

This clonotype was seen a few times. CDR3 loop: CASSPGDTTGLNEQYF. CDR3 nucleotides: TGTGCCAGCAGTCCGGGCGATACGACAGGGTTGAACGAGCAGTACTTC. The chain has TRBV12-3 or TRBV12-4 and TRBJ2-7, with 7 bases aligning to TRBD1. After removal of 5 bases from V and 5 bases from J, the junction contained 15 bases not matched to a gene. The length of the CDR3 is 16 residues.

This clonotype has at least ten counts. V gene TRBV5-4 combines with J gene TRBJ2-7; D may correspond to TRBD1 or TRBD2 (5 bases each). Between the trimmed V and J ends, which lost 3 bases and 3 bases, there was a span of 10 bases. Germline CDR1 reads SGHNT; CDR2 reads YYREEE (reference sequence). This CDR3 is 13 amino acids long. In DNA form, the CDR3 reads TGTGCCAGCAGCTCGGGACGGAACTACGAGCAGTACTTC. Translation gives CASSSGRNYEQYF.

The sample holds a few counts of this clonotype. The chain links TRBV6-2 or TRBV6-3 to TRBJ2-1; a weak D match, TRBD2 (5 bases). The V gene's germline CDR1 is MNHEY and CDR2 SVGEGT. The V gene lost 4 bases and the J gene lost 3 bases, with 16 bases spanning the gap. CDR3 length: 16 amino acids. The CDR3, as DNA: TGTGCCAGCAGTTCCCCGGAGCGAGACTACTACAATGAGCAGTTCTTC. Its translation is CASSSPERDYYNEQFF.